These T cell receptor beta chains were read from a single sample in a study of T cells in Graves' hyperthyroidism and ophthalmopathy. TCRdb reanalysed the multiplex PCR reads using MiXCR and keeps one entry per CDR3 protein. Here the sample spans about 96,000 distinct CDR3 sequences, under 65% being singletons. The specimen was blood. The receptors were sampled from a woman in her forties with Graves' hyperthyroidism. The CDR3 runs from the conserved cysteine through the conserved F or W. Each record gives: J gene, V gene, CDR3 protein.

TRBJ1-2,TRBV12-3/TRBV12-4,CASNWGQANGYTF
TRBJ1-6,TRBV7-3,CASSLAANSPLHF
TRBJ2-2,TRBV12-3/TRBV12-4,CASSPRTGVGIGELFF
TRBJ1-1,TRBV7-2,CASSLGSVNTEAFF
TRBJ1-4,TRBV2,CASSIPGRSEKLFF
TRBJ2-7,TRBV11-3,CASSSRQGHEQYF
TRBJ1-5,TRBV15,CATSREGSPYEHF
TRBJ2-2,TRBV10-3,CAIGTSGHTGELFF
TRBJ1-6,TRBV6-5,CASSLYVRSPLHF
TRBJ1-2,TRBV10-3,CAIANRGVEDGYTF
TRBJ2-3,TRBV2,CASNPYGEGADTQYF
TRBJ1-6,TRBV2,CASSEAGPNSPLHF
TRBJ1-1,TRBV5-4,CASRPDRGRLVTEAFF
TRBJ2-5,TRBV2,CASSAPGTKETQYF
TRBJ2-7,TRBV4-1,CASSQDRGTYEQYF
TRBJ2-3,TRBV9,CASSVVVAGGDTQYF
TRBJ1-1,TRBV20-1,CSADRGMNTEAFF
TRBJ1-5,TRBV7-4,CASSLVGQGGNQPQHF
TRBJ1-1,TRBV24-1,CATSEAFF